This T cell receptor beta chain was identified during a study of regulatory and conventional T cells in RAG deficiency. General study results and limits: Patient subsets had shorter CDR3s; Omenn Treg-Tconv overlap exceeded 85%.

This clone has a single count. Its cognate antigen is unknown. Conventional CD4+ T cells were sorted from blood as CD25-low CD127-high cells. CDR3 size: 17 residues. V shed 4 bases and J 4 bases; nucleotides not matched to a gene: 14. Germline loops: CDR1 SGHRS, CDR2 YFSETQ. TCRdb's copy holds only in-frame clones and misses some; the assay was immunoSEQ multiplex PCR. Of fewer than 30,000 clones in the sample, 90% to 95% are singletons; the top ten hold over 0.15%. These same data were also listed under a study on regulatory T cells. That source notes: The primer mix had 52 TRBV and 13 TRBJ primers.

Source material: CD25- CD4+ T cells sorted from blood. The chain has TRBV5-1 and TRBJ1-2; 9 bases match TRBD1. The receptor's source is a human donor in good health. CDR3 coding DNA: TGCGCCAGCAGCAAAACGGGACAGGGAGCCCCCGTCTATGGCTACACCTTC. Amino acid sequence: CASSKTGQGAPVYGYTF.